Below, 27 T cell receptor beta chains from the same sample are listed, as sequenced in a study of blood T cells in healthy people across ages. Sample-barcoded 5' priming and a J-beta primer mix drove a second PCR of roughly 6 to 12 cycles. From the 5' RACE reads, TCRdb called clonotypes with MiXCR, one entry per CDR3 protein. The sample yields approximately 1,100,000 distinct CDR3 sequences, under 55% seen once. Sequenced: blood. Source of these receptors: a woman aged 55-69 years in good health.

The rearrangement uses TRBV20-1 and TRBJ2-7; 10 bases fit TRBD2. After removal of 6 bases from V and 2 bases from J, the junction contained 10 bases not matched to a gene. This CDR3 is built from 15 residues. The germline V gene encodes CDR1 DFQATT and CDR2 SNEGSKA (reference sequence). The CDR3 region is CSASPLAGVAYEQYF. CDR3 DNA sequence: TGCAGTGCCAGTCCCCTAGCGGGAGTCGCCTACGAGCAGTACTTC.

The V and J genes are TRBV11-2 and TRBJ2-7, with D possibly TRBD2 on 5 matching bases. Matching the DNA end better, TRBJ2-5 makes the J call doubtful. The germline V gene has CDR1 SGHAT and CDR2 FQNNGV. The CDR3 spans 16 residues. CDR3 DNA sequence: TGTGCCAGCAGCTTAGATTTGGTAGCGCGAACAGAGACCCAGTACTTC. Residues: CASSLDLVARTETQYF.

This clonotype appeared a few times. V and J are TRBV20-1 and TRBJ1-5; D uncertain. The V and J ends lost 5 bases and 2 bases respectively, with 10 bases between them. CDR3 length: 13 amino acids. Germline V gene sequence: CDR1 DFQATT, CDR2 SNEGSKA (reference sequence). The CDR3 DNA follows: TGCAGTGCTGGAGGAGGGCGCAATCAGCCCCAGCATTTT. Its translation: CSAGGGRNQPQHF.

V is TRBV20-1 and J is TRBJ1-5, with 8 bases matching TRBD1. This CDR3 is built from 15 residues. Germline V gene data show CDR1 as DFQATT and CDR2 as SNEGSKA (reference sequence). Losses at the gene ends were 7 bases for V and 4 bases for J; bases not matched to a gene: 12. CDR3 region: CSDARPYRGNQPQHF. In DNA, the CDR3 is TGCAGTGACGCTCGCCCGTACAGGGGGAATCAGCCCCAGCATTTT.

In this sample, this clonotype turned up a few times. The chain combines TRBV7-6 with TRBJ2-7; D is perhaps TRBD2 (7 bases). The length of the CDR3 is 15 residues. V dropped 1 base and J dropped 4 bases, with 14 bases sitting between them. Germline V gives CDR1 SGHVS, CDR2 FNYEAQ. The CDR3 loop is CASSLEQGTMYEQYF. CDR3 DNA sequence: TGTGCCAGCAGCTTAGAGCAGGGGACTATGTACGAGCAGTACTTC.

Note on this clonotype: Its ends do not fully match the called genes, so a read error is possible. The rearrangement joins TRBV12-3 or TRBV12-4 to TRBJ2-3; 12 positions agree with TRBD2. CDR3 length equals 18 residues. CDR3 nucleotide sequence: TGTGTCAGCAGCCCGAACCCCCGACTAGCGGGGGGCACAGATACGCAGTATTTT. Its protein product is CVSSPNPRLAGGTDTQYF.

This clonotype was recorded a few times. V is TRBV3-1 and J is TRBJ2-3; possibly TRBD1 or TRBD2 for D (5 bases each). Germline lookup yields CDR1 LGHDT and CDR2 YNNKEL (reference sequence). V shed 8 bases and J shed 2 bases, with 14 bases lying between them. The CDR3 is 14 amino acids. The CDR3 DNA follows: TGTGCCAGCGCACGGGACGGATTCACAGATACGCAGTATTTT. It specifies CASARDGFTDTQYF.

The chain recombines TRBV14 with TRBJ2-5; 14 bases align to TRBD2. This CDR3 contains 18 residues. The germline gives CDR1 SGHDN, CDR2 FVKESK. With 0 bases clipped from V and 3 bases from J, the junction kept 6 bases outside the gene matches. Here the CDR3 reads CASSQDLGTSGGEETQYF. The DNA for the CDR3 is TGTGCCAGCAGCCAAGATCTTGGGACTAGCGGGGGAGAAGAGACCCAGTACTTC.

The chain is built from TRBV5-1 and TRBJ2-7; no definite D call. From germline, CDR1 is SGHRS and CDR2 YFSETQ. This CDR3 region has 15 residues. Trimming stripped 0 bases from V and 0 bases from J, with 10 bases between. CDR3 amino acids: CASSLGVLGSYEQYF. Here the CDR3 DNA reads TGCGCCAGCAGCTTGGGGGTCCTGGGCTCCTACGAGCAGTACTTC.

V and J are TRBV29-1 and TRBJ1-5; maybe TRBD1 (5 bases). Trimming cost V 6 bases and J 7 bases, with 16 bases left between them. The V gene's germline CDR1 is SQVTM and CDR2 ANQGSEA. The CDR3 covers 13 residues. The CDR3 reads CSVGDSEQQPQHF. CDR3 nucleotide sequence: TGCAGCGTAGGGGACTCCGAGCAGCAGCCCCAGCATTTT.

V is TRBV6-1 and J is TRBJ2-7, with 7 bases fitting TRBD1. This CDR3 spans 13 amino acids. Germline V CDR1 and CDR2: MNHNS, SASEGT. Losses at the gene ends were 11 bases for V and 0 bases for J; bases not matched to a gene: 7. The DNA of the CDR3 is TGTGCCGGCAATGGACAGGTCTCCTACGAGCAGTACTTC. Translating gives CAGNGQVSYEQYF.

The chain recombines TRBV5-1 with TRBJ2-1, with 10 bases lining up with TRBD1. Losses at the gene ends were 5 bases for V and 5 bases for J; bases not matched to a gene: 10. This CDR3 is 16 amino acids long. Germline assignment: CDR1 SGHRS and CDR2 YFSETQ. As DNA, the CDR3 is TGCGCCAGCAGGCCAACCGGGACAGGGGTGAACAATGAGCAGTTCTTC. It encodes CASRPTGTGVNNEQFF.

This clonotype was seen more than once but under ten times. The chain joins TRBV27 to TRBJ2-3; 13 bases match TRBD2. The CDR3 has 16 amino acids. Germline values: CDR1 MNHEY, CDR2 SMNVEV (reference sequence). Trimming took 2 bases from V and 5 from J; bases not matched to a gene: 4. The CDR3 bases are TGTGCCAGCAGTTTAGGGACTAGCGGGAATGAAGATACGCAGTATTTT. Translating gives CASSLGTSGNEDTQYF.

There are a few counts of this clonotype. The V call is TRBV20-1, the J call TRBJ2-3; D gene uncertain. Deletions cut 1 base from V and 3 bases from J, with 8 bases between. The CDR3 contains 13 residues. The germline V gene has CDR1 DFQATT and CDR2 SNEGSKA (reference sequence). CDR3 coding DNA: TGCAGTGCTAGAGTCGGCGTGACAGATACGCAGTATTTT. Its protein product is CSARVGVTDTQYF.

This CDR3 reads CASSLNYGQETQYF. For the CDR3, the DNA is TGTGCCAGCAGTCTGAACTACGGCCAAGAGACCCAGTACTTC. The gene calls are TRBV5-6 and TRBJ2-5; D gene uncertain. V gave up 5 bases and J gave up 1 base, with 12 bases separating them. CDR1 SGHDT and CDR2 YYEEEE come from the germline V gene. This CDR3 region has 14 residues.

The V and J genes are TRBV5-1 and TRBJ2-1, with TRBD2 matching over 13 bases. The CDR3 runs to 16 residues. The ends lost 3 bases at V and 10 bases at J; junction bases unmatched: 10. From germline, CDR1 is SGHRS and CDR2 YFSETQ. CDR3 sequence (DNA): TGCGCCAGCAGCTACAGGGGACTAGCGGGAAAAAAGGAGCAGTTCTTC. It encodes CASSYRGLAGKKEQFF. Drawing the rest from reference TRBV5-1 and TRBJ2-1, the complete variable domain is KAGVTQTPRYLIKTRGQQVTLSCSPISGHRSVSWYQQTPGQGLQFLFEYFSETQRNKGNFPGRFSGRQFSNSRSEMNVSTLELGDSALYLCASSYRGLAGKKEQFFGPGTRLTVL.

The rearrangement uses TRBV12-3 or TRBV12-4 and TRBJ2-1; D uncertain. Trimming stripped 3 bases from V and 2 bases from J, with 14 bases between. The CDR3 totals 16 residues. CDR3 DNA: TGTGCCAGCAGTTTTGGGCCTACCGAAACCTACAATGAGCAGTTCTTC. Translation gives CASSFGPTETYNEQFF.

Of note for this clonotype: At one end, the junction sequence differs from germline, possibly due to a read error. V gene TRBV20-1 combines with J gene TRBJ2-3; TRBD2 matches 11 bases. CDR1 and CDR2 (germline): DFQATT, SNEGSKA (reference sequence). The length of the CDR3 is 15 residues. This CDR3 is CSAKTSGRAPDTRYF. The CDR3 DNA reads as TGCAGTGCAAAAACTAGCGGGAGAGCACCAGATACGCGGTATTTT.

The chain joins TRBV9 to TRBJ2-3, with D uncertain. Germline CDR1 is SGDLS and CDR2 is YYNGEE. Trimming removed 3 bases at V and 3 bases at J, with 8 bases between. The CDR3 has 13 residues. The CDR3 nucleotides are TGTGCCAGCAGCGCAATTGATACAGATACGCAGTATTTT. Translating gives CASSAIDTDTQYF.

The CDR3 sequence is CASSYSPELAGGRRSYNEQFF. The CDR3 DNA is TGTGCCAGCAGTTACTCGCCCGAACTAGCGGGAGGTAGGAGGTCCTACAATGAGCAGTTCTTC. The J gene is TRBJ2-1, the V gene TRBV6-5; the match to TRBD2 covers 12 bases. From germline, CDR1 is MNHEY and CDR2 SVGAGI. This CDR3 region has 21 residues. V lost 0 bases to trimming and J lost 1 base; unmatched junction nucleotides: 13.

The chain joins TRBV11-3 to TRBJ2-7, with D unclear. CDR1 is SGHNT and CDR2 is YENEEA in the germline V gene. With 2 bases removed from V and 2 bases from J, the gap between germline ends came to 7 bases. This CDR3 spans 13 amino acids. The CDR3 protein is CASSLNQAYEQYF. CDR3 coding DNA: TGTGCCAGCAGCTTAAACCAGGCCTACGAGCAGTACTTC.

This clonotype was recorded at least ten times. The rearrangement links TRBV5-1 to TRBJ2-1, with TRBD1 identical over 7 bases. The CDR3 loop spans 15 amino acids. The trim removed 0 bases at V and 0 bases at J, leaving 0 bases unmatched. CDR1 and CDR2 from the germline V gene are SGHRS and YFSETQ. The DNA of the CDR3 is TGCGCCAGCAGCTTGGGGGACAGCTCCTACAATGAGCAGTTCTTC. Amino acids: CASSLGDSSYNEQFF.

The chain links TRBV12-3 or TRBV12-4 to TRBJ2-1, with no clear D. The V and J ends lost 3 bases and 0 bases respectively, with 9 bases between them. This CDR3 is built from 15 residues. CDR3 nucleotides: TGTGCCAGCAGTTTTTTCCCGAACTCCTACAATGAGCAGTTCTTC. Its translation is CASSFFPNSYNEQFF.

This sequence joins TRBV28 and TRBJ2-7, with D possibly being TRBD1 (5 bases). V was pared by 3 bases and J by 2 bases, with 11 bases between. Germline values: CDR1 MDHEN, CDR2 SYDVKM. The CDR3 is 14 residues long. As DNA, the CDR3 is TGTGCCAGCAGTTTGGAGCCGACAGCCTACGAGCAGTACTTC. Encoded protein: CASSLEPTAYEQYF.

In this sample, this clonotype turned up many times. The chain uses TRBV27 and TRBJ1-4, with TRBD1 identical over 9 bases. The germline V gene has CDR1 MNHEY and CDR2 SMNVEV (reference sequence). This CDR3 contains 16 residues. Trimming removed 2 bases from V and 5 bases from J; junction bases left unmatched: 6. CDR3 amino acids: CASSLTTGGGNEKLFF. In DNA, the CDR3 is TGTGCCAGCAGTTTAACAACAGGGGGCGGGAATGAAAAACTGTTTTTT.

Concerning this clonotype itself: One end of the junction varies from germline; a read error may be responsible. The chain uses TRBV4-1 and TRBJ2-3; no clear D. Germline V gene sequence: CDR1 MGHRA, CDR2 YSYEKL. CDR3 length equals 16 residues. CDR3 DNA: TGCGCCAGCAGCCAAGGGGGATCTGATAGCATAGATACGCAGTATTTT. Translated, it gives CASSQGGSDSIDTQYF.

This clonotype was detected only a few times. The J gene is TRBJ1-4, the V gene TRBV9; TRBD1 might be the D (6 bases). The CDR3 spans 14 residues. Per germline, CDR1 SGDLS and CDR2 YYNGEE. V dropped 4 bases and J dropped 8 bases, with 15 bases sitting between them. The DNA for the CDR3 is TGTGCCAGCAGCCCTGATGGGACACGGGAAAAACTGTTTTTT. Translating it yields CASSPDGTREKLFF.